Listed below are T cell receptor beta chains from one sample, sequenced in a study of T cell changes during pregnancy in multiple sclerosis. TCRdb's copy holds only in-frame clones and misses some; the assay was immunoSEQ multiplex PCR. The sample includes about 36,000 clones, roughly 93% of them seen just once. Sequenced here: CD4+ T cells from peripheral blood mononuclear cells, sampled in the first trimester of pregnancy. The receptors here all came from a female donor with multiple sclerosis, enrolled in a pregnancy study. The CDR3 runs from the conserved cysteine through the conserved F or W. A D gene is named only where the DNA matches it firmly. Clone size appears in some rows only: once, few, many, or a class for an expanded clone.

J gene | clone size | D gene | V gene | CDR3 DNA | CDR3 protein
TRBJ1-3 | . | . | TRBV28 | TGTGCCAGCAGTCCCTCGGGGGGTGAGAACACCATATATTTT | CASSPSGGENTIYF
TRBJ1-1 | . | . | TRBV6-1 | TGTGCCAGCAGTCAGCAGGGGCCGAACACTGAAGCTTTCTTT | CASSQQGPNTEAFF
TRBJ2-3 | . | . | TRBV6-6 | TGTGCCAGCAGTTACCCCGGACTCCACCGCGGAGATACGCAGTATTTT | CASSYPGLHRGDTQYF
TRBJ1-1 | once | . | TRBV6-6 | TGTGCCAGCAGTTACTTGGACACGAACACTGAAGCTTTCTTT | CASSYLDTNTEAFF
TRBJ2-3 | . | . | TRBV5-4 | TGTGCCAGCAGCTTGGGGGCGGGGCTCTTCACAGATACGCAGTATTTT | CASSLGAGLFTDTQYF
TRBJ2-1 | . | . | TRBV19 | TGTGCCAGTACCTCGCGAGGATTCAATGAGCAGTTCTTC | CASTSRGFNEQFF
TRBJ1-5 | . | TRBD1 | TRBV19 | TGTGCCAGTAAGAGGGACAGGGGGCAGTGGCAGCCCCAGCATTTT | CASKRDRGQWQPQHF
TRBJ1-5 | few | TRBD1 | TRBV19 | TGTGCCTCCCTTAGTGCCGGGACAGGGCAATGGCCCCAGCATTTT | CASLSAGTGQWPQHF
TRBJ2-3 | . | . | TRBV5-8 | TGTGCCAGCAGCTTGGAAACAGGGCGTTCCCAGTATTTT | CASSLETGRSQYF
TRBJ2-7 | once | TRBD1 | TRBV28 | TGTTCCAGCAGAGGGACAGGGACGTACGAGCAGTACTTC | CSSRGTGTYEQYF
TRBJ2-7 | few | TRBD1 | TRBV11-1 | TGTGCCAGCAGCTCGACTCCGGGACAGGGGCCCTACGAGCAGTACTTC | CASSSTPGQGPYEQYF
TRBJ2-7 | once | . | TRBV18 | TGTGCCAGCTCTCGAGAACAGGGCTCCTATGAGCAGTACTTC | CASSREQGSYEQYF
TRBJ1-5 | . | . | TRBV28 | TGTGCCAGCAGTATTCTGACCGCCGACGGGTATCAGCCCCAGCATTTT | CASSILTADGYQPQHF
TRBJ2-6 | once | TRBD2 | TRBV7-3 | TGTGCCAGCAGCTCGATGGGACTAGCGGGGGTTTCTGGGGCCAACGTCCTGACTTTC | CASSSMGLAGVSGANVLTF
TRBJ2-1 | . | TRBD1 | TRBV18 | TGTGCCAGCTCACCCGGGACAGGGGGCACCCACAATGAGCAGTTCTTC | CASSPGTGGTHNEQFF
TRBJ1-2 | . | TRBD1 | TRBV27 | TGTGCCAGCAAGCAGACAGGGGACTATGGCTACACCTTC | CASKQTGDYGYTF
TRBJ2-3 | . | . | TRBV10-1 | TGCGCCAGCAGTGAGGGAGGGAGTGGCACAGATACGCAGTATTTT | CASSEGGSGTDTQYF
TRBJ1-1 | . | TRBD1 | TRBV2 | TGTGCCAGCAGGGGACAGTTGAACACTGAAGCTTTCTTT | CASRGQLNTEAFF
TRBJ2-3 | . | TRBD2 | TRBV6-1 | TGTGCCAGCAAGGCTAGCGGGAGTAGGGATACGCAGTATTTT | CASKASGSRDTQYF
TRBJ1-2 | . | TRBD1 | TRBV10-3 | TGTGCCATCAGTGTCCCCGGGACAGGGGGCGACTATGGCTACACCTTC | CAISVPGTGGDYGYTF
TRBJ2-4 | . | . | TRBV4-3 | TGCGCCAGCAGCCCAGGGACAAATGGAGCCAAAAACATTCAGTACTTC | CASSPGTNGAKNIQYF
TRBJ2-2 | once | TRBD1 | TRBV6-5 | TGTGCCAGTCAGGGGGCGAACACCGGGGAGCTGTTTTTT | CASQGANTGELFF
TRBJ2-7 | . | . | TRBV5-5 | TGTGCCAGCAGCTCTGGGCCGACAGCCCCCTACGAGCAGTACTTC | CASSSGPTAPYEQYF
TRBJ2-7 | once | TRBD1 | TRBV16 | TGTGCCAGCAGCACCTGGGACAGAAGCTACGAGCAGTACTTC | CASSTWDRSYEQYF
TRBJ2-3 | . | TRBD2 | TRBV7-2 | TGTGCCAGCAGAGCCTACAACCGGCGGGAGGGGGCAGATACGCAGTATTTT | CASRAYNRREGADTQYF
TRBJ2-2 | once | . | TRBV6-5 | TGTGCCAGCCTGCTCCGCAGGGGGAACACCGGGGAGCTGTTTTTT | CASLLRRGNTGELFF
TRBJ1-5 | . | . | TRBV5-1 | TGCGCCAGCAGCTTGGACAGCCCGAATCAGCCCCAGCATTTT | CASSLDSPNQPQHF
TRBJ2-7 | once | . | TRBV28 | TGTGCCAGCAGCAAGGACACTTACTACGAGCAGTACTTC | CASSKDTYYEQYF
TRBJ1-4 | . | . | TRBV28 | TGTGCCAGCAGTCCATCAGACAGGCCGGGTGGGATTTTT | CASSPSDRPGGIF
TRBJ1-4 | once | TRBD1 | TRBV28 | TGTGCCAGCAGTTCCGGGACAGGTTGGATGTCGGTGTTTTTT | CASSSGTGWMSVFF
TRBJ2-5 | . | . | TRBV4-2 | TGTGCCAGCAGCCAAGTTTGGGACTCCCAAGTCACCCAGTACTTC | CASSQVWDSQVTQYF
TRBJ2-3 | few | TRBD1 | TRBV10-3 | TGTGCCATCAAAGCGGGACAGGGACTAGATACGCAGTATTTT | CAIKAGQGLDTQYF
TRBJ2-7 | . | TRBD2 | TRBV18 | TGTGCCAGCTCACCCCCCGGCGGGAGGATACACGAGCAGTACTTC | CASSPPGGRIHEQYF
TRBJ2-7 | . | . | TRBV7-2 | TGTGCCAGCAGCTTATCTCCTCGCTCCTACGAGCAGTACTTC | CASSLSPRSYEQYF
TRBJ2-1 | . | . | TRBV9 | TGTGCCAGCAGCGTAGGGGGGGGCATGGACTACAATGAGCAGTTCTTC | CASSVGGGMDYNEQFF
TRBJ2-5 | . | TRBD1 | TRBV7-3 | TGTGCCAGCAGCTTATCCGGCCAGGGGGTCGAGACCCAGTACTTC | CASSLSGQGVETQYF
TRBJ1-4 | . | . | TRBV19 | TGTGCCAGTAGTGCCTACAGGGCCAATGAAAAACTGTTTTTT | CASSAYRANEKLFF
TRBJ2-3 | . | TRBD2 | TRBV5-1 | TGCGCCAGGGGACTAGCGGGAGCTAGCACAGATACGCAGTATTTT | CARGLAGASTDTQYF
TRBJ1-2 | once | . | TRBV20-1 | TGCAGTGCGCCTAGGATCTATGGCTACACCTTC | CSAPRIYGYTF
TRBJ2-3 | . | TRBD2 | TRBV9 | TGTGCCAGCAGCGTAAGAGCGGGGGGCACAGATACGCAGTATTTT | CASSVRAGGTDTQYF
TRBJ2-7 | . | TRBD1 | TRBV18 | TGTGCCAGCTCACCAAAATCCTCGGGACAGGTTTACGAGCAGTACTTC | CASSPKSSGQVYEQYF
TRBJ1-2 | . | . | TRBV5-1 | TGCGCCAGCAGCTTGGCCCCGGCCGCGGTCTACACCTTC | CASSLAPAAVYTF
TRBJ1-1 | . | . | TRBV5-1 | TGCGCCAGCAGCTCTAGCACTGAAGCTTTCTTT | CASSSSTEAFF
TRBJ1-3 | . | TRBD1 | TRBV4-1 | TGCGCCAGCAGCCACCCTGACAGGGGCGGGGGAAACACCATATATTTT | CASSHPDRGGGNTIYF
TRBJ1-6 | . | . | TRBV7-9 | TGTGCCAGCAGCTCGGGGGTGTCTAATTCACCCCTCCACTTT | CASSSGVSNSPLHF
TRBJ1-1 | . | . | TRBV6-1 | TGTGCCAGCAGTGAAGCCTGGGGGGCTGAAGCTTTCTTT | CASSEAWGAEAFF
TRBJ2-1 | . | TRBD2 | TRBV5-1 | TGCGCCAGCAGCTTGGCCGCGGGAGGGGTTCCCTACAATGAGCAGTTCTTC | CASSLAAGGVPYNEQFF
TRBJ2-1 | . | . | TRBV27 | TGTGCCAGCAGGCTACAGGGATTGGAGTTAGATGAGCAGTTCTTC | CASRLQGLELDEQFF
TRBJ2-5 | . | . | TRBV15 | TGTGCCACCAGCAGTGCCCTGGAGGGGCAAGAGACCCAGTACTTC | CATSSALEGQETQYF
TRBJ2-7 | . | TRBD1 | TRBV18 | TGTGCCAGCTCTCTACAGGGGGGTGGGACCTACGAGCAGTACTTC | CASSLQGGGTYEQYF
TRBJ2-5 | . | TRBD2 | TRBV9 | TGTGCCAGCAGCCCCCGGACCGGGGGGGAGACCCAGTACTTC | CASSPRTGGETQYF
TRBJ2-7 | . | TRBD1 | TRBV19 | TGTGCCAGTAGTATAAGGGGACAGGGGTTTCACGAGCAGTACTTC | CASSIRGQGFHEQYF
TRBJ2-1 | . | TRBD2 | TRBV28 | TGTGCCAGCAGTCCTCGAAAAGCGGGAGAGGCCCATGAGCAGTTCTTC | CASSPRKAGEAHEQFF
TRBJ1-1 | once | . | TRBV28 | TGTGCCAGCAGTCTCACCGACAGCTCTGAAGCTTTCTTT | CASSLTDSSEAFF
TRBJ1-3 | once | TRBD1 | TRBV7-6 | TGTGCCAGCAGCGCCGACAGGGGAAGCGCTGGAAACACCATATATTTT | CASSADRGSAGNTIYF
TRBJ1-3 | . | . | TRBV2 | TGTGCCAGCAGGGGGGGGAGAAGGATCTCTGGAAACACCATATATTTT | CASRGGRRISGNTIYF
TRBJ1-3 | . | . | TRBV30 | TGTGCCTGGAGTCGGGTAGGAAACACCATATATTTT | CAWSRVGNTIYF
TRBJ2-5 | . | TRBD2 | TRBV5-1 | TGCGCCAGCAGCTTGGGACTAGCGGGAGTCGAGACCCAGTACTTC | CASSLGLAGVETQYF
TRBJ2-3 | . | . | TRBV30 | TGTGCCTGGAGTCTTGCGGGGGATACGCAGTATTTT | CAWSLAGDTQYF